This TCR beta chain was captured by sequencing in a study of patients and donors after allogeneic stem cell transplantation (dated by TCRdb to 2020 to 2022). V is shortened by 1 base, J by 10 bases, and the region joining them spans 18 bases. The CDR3 spans 16 residues, from the cysteine through the phenylalanine. The read is trimmed to its CDR3 DNA, 48 bases read in frame from base 1. CDR1 SGHRS and CDR2 YFSETQ are derived from the germline V gene. In its sample, this clonotype was seen a few times. The specificity of this receptor is unknown. It has no much larger one-base neighbor in the sample; base qualities were not kept. The library was made by RT-PCR. TCRdb lists the instrument as NextSeq 550. Using fastp trimming at Q25 and MiXCR clonotype assembly, TCRdb reanalyzed the public sequencing data and kept in-frame beta chains. Rows with a matching CDR3 protein are joined into one entry that keeps the most common DNA and genes. In all, the sample holds around 23,000 distinct CDR3 sequences, and about 30% of those were seen once. Clones ranked in the top ten supply 40% to 50% of the sample.

The TCR was taken from a human donor who was either an allogeneic HSCT recipient or a stem cell or donor lymphocyte infusion donor (not recorded which). It is not recorded whose cells these are; they may come from a transplant donor. Sequencing used blood, either unsorted or a sorted T cell fraction (not recorded which). The chain couples TRBV5-1 to TRBJ1-6; the D gene is unclear. For the CDR3, the sequence is CASSLPTPQIGSPLHF. The base sequence is TGCGCCAGCAGCTTGCCGACTCCGCAGATCGGGTCACCCCTCCACTTT. The entire variable domain, with the stretches around the CDR3 drawn from the reference TRBV5-1 and TRBJ1-6 proteins, is KAGVTQTPRYLIKTRGQQVTLSCSPISGHRSVSWYQQTPGQGLQFLFEYFSETQRNKGNFPGRFSGRQFSNSRSEMNVSTLELGDSALYLCASSLPTPQIGSPLHFGNGTRLTVT.